Each of the 5 T cell receptor beta chains below was sequenced from the same sample in a study of shared clonotypes between healthy human individuals. The data were produced by immunoSEQ multiplex PCR, yet TCRdb's version contains in-frame clones alone and is incomplete. The table lists about 800,000 clones, about 96% of them singletons. CD8 cells classed as naive were CD45RO-negative and positively selected for CCR7, excluding terminally differentiated effector memory CD45RA+ cells. Sequencing was carried out using naive CD8+ T cells sorted from blood. The source is a young man in good health.

Turning to this clone: Distinct nucleotide sequences in the sample also encode this CDR3. The V and J genes are TRBV27 and TRBJ2-5; the D gene could be TRBD1 or TRBD2 (5 bases each). The V and J ends lost 2 bases and 4 bases respectively, with 11 bases between them. This CDR3 has 14 amino acids. The germline CDR1 and CDR2 sequences are MNHEY and SMNVEV (reference sequence). The chain's CDR3 is CASSLLGGGETQYF. DNA for the CDR3: TGTGCCAGCAGTTTACTTGGTGGGGGAGAGACCCAGTACTTC.

The chain links TRBV10-3 to TRBJ2-5; 11 bases are shared with TRBD2. The trim removed 0 bases at V and 4 bases at J, leaving 4 bases unmatched. CDR3 size: 16 residues. Germline V gene lookup returns CDR1 ENHRY and CDR2 SYGVKD. The CDR3 protein is CAISESGTSGLETQYF. The CDR3 DNA reads as TGTGCCATCAGTGAGTCGGGGACTAGCGGACTAGAGACCCAGTACTTC.

The CDR3 here is CASSQDVTGGQWSGNTIYF. DNA of the CDR3: TGTGCCAGCAGCCAAGACGTTACAGGGGGGCAGTGGTCTGGAAACACCATATATTTT. The chain combines TRBV14 with TRBJ1-3; TRBD1 matches at 8 bases. Germline V lookup: CDR1 SGHDN, CDR2 FVKESK. Trimming took 0 bases from V and 1 from J; bases not matched to a gene: 11. The CDR3 is 19 residues long.

This clone is a singleton in its sample. The chain recombines TRBV14 with TRBJ2-1; D remains ambiguous. This CDR3 has 15 amino acids. Germline values: CDR1 SGHDN, CDR2 FVKESK. V shed 4 bases and J shed 8 bases, with 18 bases lying between them. Written as DNA, the CDR3 is TGTGCCAGCAGCCCCGTAGCCCGGGTAGGAGATGAGCAGTTCTTC. This sequence encodes CASSPVARVGDEQFF. Complete variable domain (other parts from reference TRBV14 and TRBJ2-1): EAGVTQFPSHSVIEKGQTVTLRCDPISGHDNLYWYRRVMGKEIKFLLHFVKESKQDESGMPNNRFLAERTGGTYSTLKVQPAELEDSGVYFCASSPVARVGDEQFFGPGTRLTVL.

The CDR3, as DNA: TGTGCCAGCAGCCCGGGACTAGCGGGAGGAACTTACGAGCAGTACTTC. Protein sequence: CASSPGLAGGTYEQYF. The chain uses TRBV9 and TRBJ2-7, with TRBD2 matching 15 bases. Looked up from germline, CDR1 is SGDLS and CDR2 is YYNGEE. V was pared by 4 bases and J by 4 bases, with 6 bases of the junction left unmatched. CDR3 length: 16 residues.